A single sample is the source of the 9 T cell receptor beta chains below, sequenced in a study of memory CD4+ T cells and cytomegalovirus serostatus (dated by TCRdb to about 2019). A FACSAria II was used to sort memory CD4+ T cells, defined as single viable CD3+CD4+CD8-CD45RO+ cells. Library generation was performed with the immunoSEQ multiplex PCR assay. Held by TCRdb, this immuneACCESS table contains in-frame sequences only and omits some clones. Under half of the omission traces to an unresolved V gene where checked; the cause of the rest is unknown. The sample table records just under 65,000 clones; approximately 77% of these occur just once. Together, the top ten hold about 1% of the sample. Input material: memory CD4+ T cells from blood. The source is an adult in good health and CMV-seronegative.

This clone came up a few times. CDR3 loop: CAWSVVGSYEQYF. In nucleotides, the CDR3 is TGTGCCTGGAGTGTAGTCGGGAGCTACGAGCAGTACTTC. The gene calls are TRBV30 and TRBJ2-7; D possibly corresponds to TRBD2 (6 bases). V was cut by 0 bases and J by 3 bases, with 9 bases left in between. This CDR3 region has 13 residues. Per germline, CDR1 GTSNPN and CDR2 SVGIG (reference sequence).

V usage is TRBV10-3 and J usage is TRBJ2-3, with D uncertain. Germline-derived CDR1 and CDR2 are ENHRY and SYGVKD. Between the trimmed V and J ends, which lost 0 bases and 4 bases, there was a span of 2 bases. The CDR3 loop spans 12 amino acids. Here the CDR3 reads CAISESSDTQYF. CDR3 DNA: TGTGCCATCAGTGAGTCTTCAGATACGCAGTATTTT.

This chain joins TRBV19 and TRBJ1-5, with D possibly matching TRBD1 (5 bases). With 9 bases removed from V and 4 bases from J, the gap between germline ends came to 25 bases. This CDR3 is built from 17 residues. Looked up from germline, CDR1 is LNHDA and CDR2 is SQIVND (reference sequence). In DNA form, the CDR3 reads TGTGCCAGCACGGGGGGAAGGGAAAGGCTTTGGAATCAGCCCCAGCATTTT. Translated, it gives CASTGGRERLWNQPQHF.

This clone has just one count. The chain employs TRBV10-1 and TRBJ2-7; D might be TRBD2 (5 bases). Germline CDR1 is WNHNN and CDR2 is SYGVQD (reference sequence). Trimming cost V 3 bases and J 6 bases, with 15 bases left between them. The CDR3 has 14 amino acids. In nucleotides, the CDR3 is TGCGCCAGCAGTGACCTCGGGAAAGGCGGCGAGCAGTACTTC. The encoded protein is CASSDLGKGGEQYF.

This chain's CDR3 is CASSLLTGYNEKLFF. CDR3 DNA sequence: TGTGCCAGCAGCTTATTAACAGGGTATAATGAAAAACTGTTTTTT. The gene calls are TRBV7-9 and TRBJ1-4, with a weak D call TRBD1 (6 bases). The CDR3 runs to 15 residues. The germline V gene has CDR1 SEHNR and CDR2 FQNEAQ (reference sequence). Trimming stripped 2 bases from V and 4 bases from J, with 11 bases between.

The table lists this clone with a count of one. The chain joins TRBV5-4 to TRBJ2-7; a possible D gene is TRBD1 (6 bases). Germline CDR1 SGHNT, CDR2 YYREEE (reference sequence). The CDR3 has 14 amino acids. V was pared by 4 bases and J by 1 base, with 12 bases between. The CDR3, as DNA: TGTGCCAGCAGCGATCCTACAGGGTCCTACGAGCAGTACTTC. Translating gives CASSDPTGSYEQYF.

The rearrangement joins TRBV6-1 to TRBJ1-6; no reliable D call. Germline CDR1 MNHNS, CDR2 SASEGT. V lost 8 bases to trimming and J lost 8 bases, with 7 bases between them. The CDR3 is made up of 11 amino acids. DNA for the CDR3: TGTGCCAGCTCTCTGGATTCACCCCTCCACTTT. This translates into CASSLDSPLHF.

The V gene is TRBV7-9, the J gene TRBJ2-7; 7 bases match TRBD1. Unmatched junction bases numbered 8, after V lost 4 bases and J lost 2 bases. The CDR3 totals 15 residues. The V gene's germline CDR1 is SEHNR and CDR2 FQNEAQ (reference sequence). The CDR3 spells CASSSGQVSAYEQYF. Written as DNA, the CDR3 is TGTGCCAGCAGCTCAGGACAGGTTAGCGCCTACGAGCAGTACTTC.

The rearrangement uses TRBV7-9 and TRBJ1-2; a weak D match, TRBD1 (5 bases). With 1 base removed from V and 4 bases from J, the gap between germline ends came to 10 bases. The CDR3 is 14 amino acids. From germline, CDR1 is SEHNR and CDR2 FQNEAQ (reference sequence). CDR3 sequence: CASSLGGQVYGYTF. In DNA, the CDR3 is TGTGCCAGCAGCTTAGGGGGCCAGGTCTATGGCTACACCTTC.